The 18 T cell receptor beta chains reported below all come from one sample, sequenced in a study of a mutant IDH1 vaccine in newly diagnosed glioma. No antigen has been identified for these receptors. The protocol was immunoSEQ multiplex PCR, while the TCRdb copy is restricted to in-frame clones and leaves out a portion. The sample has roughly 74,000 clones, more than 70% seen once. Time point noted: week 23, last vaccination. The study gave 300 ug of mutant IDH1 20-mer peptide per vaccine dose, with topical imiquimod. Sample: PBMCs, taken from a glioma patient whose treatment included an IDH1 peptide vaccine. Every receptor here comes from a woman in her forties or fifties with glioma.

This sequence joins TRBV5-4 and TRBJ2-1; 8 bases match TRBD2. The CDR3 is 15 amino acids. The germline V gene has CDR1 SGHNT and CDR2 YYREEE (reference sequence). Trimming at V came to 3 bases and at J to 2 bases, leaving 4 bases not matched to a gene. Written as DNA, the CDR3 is TGTGCCAGCAGCTGGAAGCGGGAGACCTACAATGAGCAGTTCTTC. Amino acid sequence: CASSWKRETYNEQFF.

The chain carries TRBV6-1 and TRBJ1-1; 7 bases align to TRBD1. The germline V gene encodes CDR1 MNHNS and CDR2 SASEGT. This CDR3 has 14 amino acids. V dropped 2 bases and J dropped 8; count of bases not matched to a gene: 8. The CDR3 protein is CASSEYRGGLEAFF. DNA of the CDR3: TGTGCCAGCAGTGAATACAGGGGAGGCCTAGAAGCTTTCTTT.

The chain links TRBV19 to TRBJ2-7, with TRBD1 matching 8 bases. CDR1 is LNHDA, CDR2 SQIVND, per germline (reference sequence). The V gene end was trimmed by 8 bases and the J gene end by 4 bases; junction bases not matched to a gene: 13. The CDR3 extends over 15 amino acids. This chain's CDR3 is CASSPIPGQVYEQYF. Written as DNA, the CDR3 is TGTGCCAGTTCACCAATCCCGGGACAGGTTTACGAGCAGTACTTC.

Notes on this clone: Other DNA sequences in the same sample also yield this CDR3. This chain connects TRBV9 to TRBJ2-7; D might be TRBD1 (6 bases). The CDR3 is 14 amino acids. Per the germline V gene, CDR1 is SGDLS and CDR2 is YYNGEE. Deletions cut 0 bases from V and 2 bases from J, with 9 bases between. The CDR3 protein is CASSVGTATYEQYF. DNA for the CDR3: TGTGCCAGCAGCGTAGGGACAGCGACCTACGAGCAGTACTTC.

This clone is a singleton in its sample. CDR3 region: CASSLGLAGIDTQYF. CDR3 sequence (DNA): TGTGCCAGCAGTTTAGGGCTAGCGGGAATCGATACGCAGTATTTT. J is TRBJ2-3 and V is TRBV27; 9 bases match TRBD2. The V gene end was trimmed by 2 bases and the J gene end by 6 bases; junction bases not matched to a gene: 6. The CDR3 loop spans 15 amino acids. In germline, CDR1 is MNHEY, CDR2 SMNVEV (reference sequence).

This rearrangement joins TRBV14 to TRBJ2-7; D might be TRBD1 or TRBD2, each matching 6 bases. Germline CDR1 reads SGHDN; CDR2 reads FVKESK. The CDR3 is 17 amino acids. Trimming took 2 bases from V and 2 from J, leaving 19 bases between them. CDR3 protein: CASSQKGGRGPTYEQYF. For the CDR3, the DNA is TGTGCCAGCAGCCAAAAGGGGGGACGGGGACCGACCTACGAGCAGTACTTC.

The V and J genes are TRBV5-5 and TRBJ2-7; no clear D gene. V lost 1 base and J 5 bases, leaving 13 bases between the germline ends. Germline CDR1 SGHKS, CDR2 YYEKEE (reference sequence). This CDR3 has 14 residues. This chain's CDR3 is CASSLISDWDEQYF. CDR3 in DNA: TGTGCCAGCAGCTTGATTTCCGACTGGGACGAGCAGTACTTC.

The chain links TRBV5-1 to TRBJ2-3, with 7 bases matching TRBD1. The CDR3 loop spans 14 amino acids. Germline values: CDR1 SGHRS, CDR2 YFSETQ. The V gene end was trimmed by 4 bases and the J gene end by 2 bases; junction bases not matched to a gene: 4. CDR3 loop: CASSLGQPTDTQYF. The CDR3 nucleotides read TGCGCCAGCAGCCTGGGACAGCCCACAGATACGCAGTATTTT. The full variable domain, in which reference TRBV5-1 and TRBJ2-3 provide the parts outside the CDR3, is KAGVTQTPRYLIKTRGQQVTLSCSPISGHRSVSWYQQTPGQGLQFLFEYFSETQRNKGNFPGRFSGRQFSNSRSEMNVSTLELGDSALYLCASSLGQPTDTQYFGPGTRLTVL.

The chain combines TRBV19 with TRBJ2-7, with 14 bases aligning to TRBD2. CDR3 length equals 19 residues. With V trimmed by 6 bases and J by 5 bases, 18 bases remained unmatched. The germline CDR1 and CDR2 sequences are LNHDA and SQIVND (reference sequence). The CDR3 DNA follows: TGTGCCAGTAGCCATAGTCCCGGGACTAGCGGGAGTTTTCGACACGAGCAGTACTTC. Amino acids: CASSHSPGTSGSFRHEQYF.

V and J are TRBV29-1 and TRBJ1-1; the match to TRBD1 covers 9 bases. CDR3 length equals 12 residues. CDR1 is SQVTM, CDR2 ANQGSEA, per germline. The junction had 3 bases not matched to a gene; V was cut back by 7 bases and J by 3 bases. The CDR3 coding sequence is TGCAGCGCCCGGGACAGGGACACTGAAGCTTTCTTT. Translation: CSARDRDTEAFF.

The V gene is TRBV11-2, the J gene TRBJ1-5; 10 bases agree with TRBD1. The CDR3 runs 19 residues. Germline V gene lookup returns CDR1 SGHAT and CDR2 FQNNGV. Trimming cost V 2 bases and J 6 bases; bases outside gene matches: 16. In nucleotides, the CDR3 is TGTGCCAGCAGCTTAAGGCCCCCCTGGGACAGGGGAAAGGTTCAGCCCCAGCATTTT. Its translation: CASSLRPPWDRGKVQPQHF.

In DNA form, the CDR3 reads TGTGCCAGCAGTTACTCGGGGGATGGAAACACCATATATTTT. Encoded protein: CASSYSGDGNTIYF. The chain employs TRBV6-6 and TRBJ1-3; tentative D call: TRBD1 (5 bases). CDR3 length equals 14 residues. Germline CDR1 reads MNHNY; CDR2 reads SVGAGI (reference sequence). Trimming left V 0 bases short and J 3 bases short, with 6 bases between.

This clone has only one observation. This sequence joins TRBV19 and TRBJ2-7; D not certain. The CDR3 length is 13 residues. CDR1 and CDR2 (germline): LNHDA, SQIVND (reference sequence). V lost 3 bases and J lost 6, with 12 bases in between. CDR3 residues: CASSIWSGGEQYF. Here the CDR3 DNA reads TGTGCCAGTAGTATTTGGTCGGGCGGCGAGCAGTACTTC.

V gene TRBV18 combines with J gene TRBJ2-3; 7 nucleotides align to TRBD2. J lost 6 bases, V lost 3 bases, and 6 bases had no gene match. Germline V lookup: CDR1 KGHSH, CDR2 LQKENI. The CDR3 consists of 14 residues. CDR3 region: CASSPGTTRDTQYF. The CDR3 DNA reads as TGTGCCAGCTCACCTGGGACTACTCGTGATACGCAGTATTTT. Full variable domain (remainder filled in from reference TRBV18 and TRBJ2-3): NAGVMQNPRHLVRRRGQEARLRCSPMKGHSHVYWYRQLPEEGLKFMVYLQKENIIDESGMPKERFSAEFPKEGPSILRIQQVVRGDSAAYFCASSPGTTRDTQYFGPGTRLTVL.

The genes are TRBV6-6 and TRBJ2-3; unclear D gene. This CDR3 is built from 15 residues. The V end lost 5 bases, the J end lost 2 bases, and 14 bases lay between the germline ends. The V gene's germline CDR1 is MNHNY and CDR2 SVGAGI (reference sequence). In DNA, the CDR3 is TGTGCCAGCAGTCCCCGGGCGGAGTCCACAGATACGCAGTATTTT. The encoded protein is CASSPRAESTDTQYF.

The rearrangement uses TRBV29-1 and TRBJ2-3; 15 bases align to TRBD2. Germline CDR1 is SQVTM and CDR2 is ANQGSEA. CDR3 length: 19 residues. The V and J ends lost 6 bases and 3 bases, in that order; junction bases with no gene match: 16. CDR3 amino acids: CSVSGTSGRSAGGTDTQYF. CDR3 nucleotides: TGCAGCGTCTCCGGGACTAGCGGGAGGTCCGCAGGGGGAACAGATACGCAGTATTTT.

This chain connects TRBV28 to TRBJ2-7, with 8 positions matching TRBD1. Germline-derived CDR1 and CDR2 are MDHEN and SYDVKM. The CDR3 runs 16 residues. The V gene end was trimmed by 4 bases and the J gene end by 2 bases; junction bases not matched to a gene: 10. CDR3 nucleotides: TGTGCCAGCAGTTGGACGTGGACAGGGAGTACCTACGAGCAGTACTTC. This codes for CASSWTWTGSTYEQYF.

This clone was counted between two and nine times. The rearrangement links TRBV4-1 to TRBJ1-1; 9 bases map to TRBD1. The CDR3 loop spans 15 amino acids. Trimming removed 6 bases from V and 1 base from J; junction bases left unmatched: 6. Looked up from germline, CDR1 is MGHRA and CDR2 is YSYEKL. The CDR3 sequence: CASSPGQGPNTEAFF. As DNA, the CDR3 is TGCGCCAGCAGTCCGGGACAGGGTCCGAACACTGAAGCTTTCTTT.